Sequencing of this TCR beta chain was carried out in a study of OX40 agonist ivuxolimab in advanced cancers. Study-wide context: Ivuxolimab was an agonistic, fully human IgG2 monoclonal antibody directed against OX40 (CD134), a costimulatory receptor. Intravenous ivuxolimab was administered to patients every 2 weeks at six dose levels: 0.01, 0.1, 0.3, 1.5, 3 and 10 mg/kg. Of the roughly 52 dose-escalation patients, hepatocellular carcinoma was present in roughly 19, melanoma in roughly 15, renal cell carcinoma in 9 and head and neck cancer in 9. In the dose-escalation cohort, over 65% of patients were male, and the mean age was approximately 64 years, with a range of about 23 to 85. Patients were allowed to have had prior anti-PD-1, anti-PD-L1 or anti-CTLA-4 therapy, and approximately 40% of the dose-escalation patients had previously received checkpoint inhibitors. Three dose-escalation patients achieved partial responses, one with hepatocellular carcinoma and two with cutaneous melanoma. The point of sequencing TCRbeta in the periphery was to test whether ivuxolimab changed TCR sequence diversity and drove clonal T-cell expansion. The paper covers the monotherapy dose-escalation part of the phase I ivuxolimab trial, which included N of about 51 patients. What the authors observed across the whole study: In partial responders in the 0.1-3.0 mg/kg groups, normalized peripheral clonal expansion was found to be among the lowest, especially among CD8+ T cells. Low levels of normalized T-cell clonal expansion were also seen in some patients who did not respond. Which antigens the clonally expanded peripheral T cells were specific for was not determined. At doses of 0.1 to 3.0 mg/kg, clonal expansion of both CD4+ and CD8+ T cells in blood was seen between baseline and week 6. After ivuxolimab, CD8+ T cells had more expanded clones than CD4+ T cells on average.

Patients with autoimmune disease history or receiving systemic immunosuppression were excluded from the trial. Peripheral blood for TCR sequencing was collected from all dose cohorts at baseline, on cycle 4 day 1, and on cycle 7 day 1. The samples were drawn from a first-in-human, open-label, multicenter phase I dose-escalation trial of ivuxolimab. Adults with locally advanced or metastatic melanoma, renal cell, hepatocellular, or head and neck squamous cell carcinoma were enrolled in the trial. Before TCR sequencing, CD4+ T cells and CD8+ T cells were sorted from peripheral blood as separate populations. Of note for this clone: Its target antigen remains unknown. No much larger clone exists at a distance of one base, and base qualities are not known.

Genomic DNA was isolated from the sorted cells so that the TCRbeta CDR3 region could be sequenced. The immunoSEQ Assay was used to sequence the TCRbeta CDR3 regions. TCRdb's version of the immuneACCESS table is confined to in-frame rearrangements and falls short of the full clone set. An unresolved V gene accounts for under half of the shortfall where checked; the remainder is of unknown origin. The sample yields tens of thousands of clones; around 87% were counted once. Less than 3% of the sample is taken by the ten largest. Trimming removed 0 bases from V and 8 bases from J; the gene matches leave 15 bases unexplained. CDR1 and CDR2 are drawn from the germline V gene (reference sequence): SGHKS, YYEKEE. From cysteine to phenylalanine, the CDR3 is 17 amino acids long. Here the CDR3 DNA is all that survives: 51 bases in frame from base 1.

The specimen was CD4+ or CD8+ T cells sorted from blood, collected in a trial of the OX40 agonist ivuxolimab. This receptor was identified in an adult with an advanced solid tumor such as melanoma, head and neck, liver or kidney cancer. Rearrangement joined TRBV5-5 to TRBJ1-2; a stretch of 8 junction bases matches TRBD1. At the DNA level, the sequence is TGTGCCAGCAGCTTGGTGGCAGGGGGCCTTTGGGAGAGCGGCTACACCTTC. It encodes CASSLVAGGLWESGYTF.